The clone carrying this T cell receptor beta chain was picked up a small number of times. This sample is part of a study of control samples from healthy donors and cancer patients. Here immunoSEQ multiplex PCR was the method, and the copy in TCRdb shows in-frame clones only, minus some. The sample holds 120,000 or so clones, under 95% seen once. This CDR3 contains 18 residues. Germline lookup yields CDR1 SGHAT and CDR2 FQNNGV. V dropped 1 base and J dropped 0; count of bases not matched to a gene: 11. The chain is built from TRBV11-2 and TRBJ2-7; 8 bases match TRBD2. Material for sequencing was PBMCs. This receptor was identified in a man in his fifties with head and neck cancer. This CDR3 reads CASSLAGTSSARSYEQYF. CDR3 nucleotide sequence: TGTGCCAGCAGCTTAGCCGGGACTAGTAGCGCCCGCTCCTACGAGCAGTACTTC.